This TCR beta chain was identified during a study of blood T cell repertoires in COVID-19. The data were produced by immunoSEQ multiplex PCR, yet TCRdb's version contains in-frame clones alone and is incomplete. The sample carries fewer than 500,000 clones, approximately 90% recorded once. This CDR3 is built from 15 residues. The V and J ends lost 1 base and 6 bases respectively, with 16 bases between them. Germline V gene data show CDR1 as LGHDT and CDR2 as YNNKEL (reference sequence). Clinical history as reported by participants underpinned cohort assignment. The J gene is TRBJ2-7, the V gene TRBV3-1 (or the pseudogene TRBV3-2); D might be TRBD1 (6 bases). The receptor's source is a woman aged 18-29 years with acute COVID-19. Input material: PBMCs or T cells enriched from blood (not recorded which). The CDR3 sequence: CASSQGYRETGEQYF. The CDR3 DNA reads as TGTGCCAGCAGCCAAGGGTACAGGGAAACGGGCGAGCAGTACTTC.